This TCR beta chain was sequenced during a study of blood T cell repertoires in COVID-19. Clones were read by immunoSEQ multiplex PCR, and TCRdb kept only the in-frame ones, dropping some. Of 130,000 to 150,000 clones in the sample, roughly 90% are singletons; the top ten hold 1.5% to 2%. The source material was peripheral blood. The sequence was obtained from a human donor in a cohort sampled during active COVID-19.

DNA for the CDR3: TGTGCCAGCTCGACCGGGACAGGGCTCTGGGGCACTGAAGCTTTCTTT. Protein sequence: CASSTGTGLWGTEAFF. The chain recombines TRBV18 with TRBJ1-1; 9 bases fit TRBD1. Germline trimming cut 6 bases from V and 4 bases from J; bases unmatched to any gene: 12. Germline CDR1 and CDR2: KGHSH and LQKENI. CDR3 length: 16 amino acids. Looking up the rest from reference TRBV18 and TRBJ1-1 gives the full variable domain: NAGVMQNPRHLVRRRGQEARLRCSPMKGHSHVYWYRQLPEEGLKFMVYLQKENIIDESGMPKERFSAEFPKEGPSILRIQQVVRGDSAAYFCASSTGTGLWGTEAFFGQGTRLTVV.